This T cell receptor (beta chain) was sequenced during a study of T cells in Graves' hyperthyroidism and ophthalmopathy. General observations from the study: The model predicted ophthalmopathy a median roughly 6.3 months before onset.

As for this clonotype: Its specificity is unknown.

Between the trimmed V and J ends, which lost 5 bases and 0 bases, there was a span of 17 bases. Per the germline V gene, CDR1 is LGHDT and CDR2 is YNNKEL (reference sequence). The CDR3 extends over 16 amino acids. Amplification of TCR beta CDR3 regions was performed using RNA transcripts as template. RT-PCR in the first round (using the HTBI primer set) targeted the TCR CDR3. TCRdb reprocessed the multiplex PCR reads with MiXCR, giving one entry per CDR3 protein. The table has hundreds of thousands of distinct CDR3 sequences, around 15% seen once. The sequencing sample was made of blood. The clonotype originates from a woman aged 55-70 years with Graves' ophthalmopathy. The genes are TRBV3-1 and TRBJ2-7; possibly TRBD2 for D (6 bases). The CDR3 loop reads CASSESLAESSYEQYF. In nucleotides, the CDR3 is TGTGCCAGCAGCGAGAGTTTAGCGGAGAGCTCCTACGAGCAGTACTTC.